Each of the 27 T cell receptor beta chains below was sequenced from the same sample in a study of sequential checkpoint blockade in melanoma. Libraries were prepared by immunoSEQ multiplex PCR; TCRdb keeps only in-frame clonotypes and omits some of them. The table lists 10,000 to 15,000 clones, 21% of them singletons. The treatment here: randomized to nivolumab then ipilimumab (arm A) or the reverse (arm B). Sequences were derived from tumor tissue (inferred from file names), sampled from a patient given nivolumab and ipilimumab in sequence. Receptor source: a human donor with melanoma.

This clone is labeled as medium-sized. The rearrangement joins TRBV19 to TRBJ2-3; no clear D gene. The V gene's germline CDR1 is LNHDA and CDR2 SQIVND (reference sequence). The CDR3 runs to 16 residues. Trimming stripped 1 base from V and 3 bases from J, with 14 bases between. In nucleotides, the CDR3 is TGTGCCAGTAGTATAGGGTCTGTTTCTATGACAGATACGCAGTATTTT. It codes for CASSIGSVSMTDTQYF.

This clone was seen a handful of times. The J gene is TRBJ1-5, the V gene TRBV19; TRBD1 matches at 8 bases. Germline assignment: CDR1 LNHDA and CDR2 SQIVND (reference sequence). The junction had 5 bases not matched to a gene; V was cut back by 3 bases and J by 4 bases. The CDR3 extends over 15 amino acids. The CDR3 loop is CASSIAGGANQPQHF. CDR3 nucleotide sequence: TGTGCCAGTAGTATTGCAGGGGGCGCGAATCAGCCCCAGCATTTT. Full variable domain (outside the CDR3, taken from reference TRBV19 and TRBJ1-5): DGGITQSPKYLFRKEGQNVTLSCEQNLNHDAMYWYRQDPGQGLRLIYYSQIVNDFQKGDIAEGYSVSREKKESFPLTVTSAQKNPTAFYLCASSIAGGANQPQHFGDGTRLSIL.

CDR3 sequence reads: CASSPGWAQETQYF. CDR3 coding DNA: TGCGCCAGCAGCCCGGGGTGGGCCCAAGAGACCCAGTACTTC. This chain uses TRBV4-1 with TRBJ2-5, with a possible D match to TRBD2 (5 bases). The CDR3 loop spans 14 amino acids. The V gene's germline CDR1 is MGHRA and CDR2 YSYEKL. The ends were cut back, 4 bases at V and 1 base at J, with 10 bases in the middle.

Judged by abundance, this clone is medium-sized. The V and J genes are TRBV11-3 and TRBJ2-5, with no clear D. V gave up 5 bases and J gave up 2 bases, with 12 bases separating them. The CDR3 has 14 residues. Germline assignment: CDR1 SGHNT and CDR2 YENEEA. CDR3 in amino acids: CASSQETLQETQYF. CDR3 in DNA: TGTGCCAGCAGCCAGGAAACTTTACAAGAGACCCAGTACTTC.

CDR3 sequence: CASSEWGTDEKLFF. As DNA, the CDR3 is TGTGCCAGCAGTGAATGGGGGACAGATGAAAAACTGTTTTTT. The gene calls are TRBV25-1 and TRBJ1-4; 7 positions match TRBD1. The germline CDR1 and CDR2 sequences are MGHDK and SYGVNS. This CDR3 comprises 14 residues. V shed 1 base and J 6 bases; nucleotides not matched to a gene: 2.

This clone has more than one count but fewer than ten. The V gene is TRBV6-8, the J gene TRBJ1-3; tentatively, D is TRBD1 (6 bases). V gave up 6 bases and J gave up 0 bases, with 12 bases separating them. The germline CDR1 and CDR2 sequences are MNHGY and SAAAGT. The CDR3 length is 15 residues. The CDR3 loop is CASSNDRNSGNTIYF. For the CDR3, the DNA is TGTGCCAGCAGCAACGACAGGAACTCTGGAAACACCATATATTTT.

The table lists this clone with a few counts. This CDR3 reads CASSHDRGDEQYF. In nucleotides, the CDR3 is TGCGCCAGCAGCCACGACAGGGGGGACGAGCAGTACTTC. V gene TRBV4-1 combines with J gene TRBJ2-7, with TRBD1 matching over 9 bases. V trimming: 3 bases; J trimming: 5 bases; junction bases outside the gene matches: 2. The germline gives CDR1 MGHRA, CDR2 YSYEKL. There are 13 residues in the CDR3.

There are a few counts of this clone. This chain connects TRBV6-8 to TRBJ1-2, with 9 bases matching TRBD1. Germline V gene sequence: CDR1 MNHGY, CDR2 SAAAGT. The CDR3 contains 14 residues. Trimming took 8 bases from V and 3 from J; bases not matched to a gene: 7. This CDR3 reads CASHRGPVDYGYTF. The CDR3 DNA reads as TGTGCCAGCCACAGGGGGCCGGTAGACTATGGCTACACCTTC.

The chain combines TRBV10-1 with TRBJ1-2; 10 nucleotides line up with TRBD1. Germline V CDR1 and CDR2: WNHNN, SYGVQD (reference sequence). The length of the CDR3 is 13 residues. Trimming removed 6 bases from V and 6 bases from J; junction bases left unmatched: 4. The CDR3 loop is CASSAGTGDGYTF. CDR3 in DNA: TGCGCCAGCAGCGCCGGGACAGGGGATGGCTACACCTTC.

This clone was observed a handful of times. The chain couples TRBV11-3 to TRBJ2-6; D unresolved. CDR3 length equals 18 residues. Germline V gene lookup returns CDR1 SGHNT and CDR2 YENEEA. V was trimmed by 3 bases and J by 0 bases, leaving 15 bases between them. The CDR3 protein is CASSLIMLQISGANVLTF. DNA of the CDR3: TGTGCCAGCAGCTTGATTATGCTTCAAATCTCTGGGGCCAACGTCCTGACTTTC.

The V and J genes are TRBV19 and TRBJ2-7; a weak D match, TRBD1 (6 bases). The CDR3 sequence is 17 residues long. The germline gives CDR1 LNHDA, CDR2 SQIVND (reference sequence). Trimming removed 3 bases at V and 2 bases at J, with 20 bases between. The CDR3 DNA reads as TGTGCCAGTAGTATCACCCCCGTTTACAGGGAGACCTACGAGCAGTACTTC. This sequence encodes CASSITPVYRETYEQYF. Complete variable domain (other parts from reference TRBV19 and TRBJ2-7): DGGITQSPKYLFRKEGQNVTLSCEQNLNHDAMYWYRQDPGQGLRLIYYSQIVNDFQKGDIAEGYSVSREKKESFPLTVTSAQKNPTAFYLCASSITPVYRETYEQYFGPGTRLTVT.

This clone appeared a few times. The CDR3 region is CASSDVSGGWENIQYF. The DNA for the CDR3 is TGTGCCAGCAGTGATGTATCGGGGGGCTGGGAAAACATTCAGTACTTC. The rearrangement links TRBV6-8 to TRBJ2-4, with D possibly being TRBD2 (7 bases). The germline CDR1 and CDR2 sequences are MNHGY and SAAAGT. The V end lost 5 bases, the J end lost 5 bases, and 19 bases lay between the germline ends. This CDR3 is 16 amino acids long.

The rearrangement links TRBV29-1 to TRBJ2-3, with D hard to call. The V end lost 4 bases, the J end lost 4 bases, and 9 bases lay between the germline ends. Germline-derived CDR1 and CDR2 are SQVTM and ANQGSEA. The CDR3 contains 12 residues. The CDR3 spells CSVAGGADTQYF. For the CDR3, the DNA is TGCAGCGTTGCGGGTGGGGCAGATACGCAGTATTTT.

This clone came up a few times. The chain couples TRBV28 to TRBJ2-7; TRBD2 agrees at 8 bases. The CDR3 runs to 13 residues. Losses at the gene ends were 5 bases for V and 5 bases for J; bases not matched to a gene: 5. In germline, CDR1 is MDHEN, CDR2 SYDVKM. The CDR3 loop is CASSPPGLDEQYF. As DNA, the CDR3 is TGTGCCAGCAGTCCCCCGGGACTAGACGAGCAGTACTTC.

This clone turned up a few times. CDR3 amino acids: CASSYSTGGNQPQHF. DNA for the CDR3: TGTGCCAGCAGTTACTCGACGGGGGGGAATCAGCCCCAGCATTTT. V and J are TRBV6-8 and TRBJ1-5; D may be TRBD1 (5 bases). The CDR3 consists of 15 residues. V lost 0 bases and J 4 bases, leaving 10 bases between the germline ends. Germline V gene sequence: CDR1 MNHGY, CDR2 SAAAGT.

This clone appeared a few times. V gene TRBV11-3 combines with J gene TRBJ2-1; D is unclear. V was clipped by 6 bases and J by 0 bases, with 15 bases between them. The germline CDR1 and CDR2 sequences are SGHNT and YENEEA. CDR3 length: 16 residues. CDR3 loop: CASSFAAGLSYNEQFF. The CDR3 DNA reads TGTGCCAGCAGTTTCGCGGCAGGTCTCTCCTACAATGAGCAGTTCTTC.

This chain uses TRBV28 with TRBJ1-4; a possible D gene is TRBD1 (5 bases). The CDR3 runs to 14 residues. V was cut by 4 bases and J by 8 bases, with 14 bases left in between. The germline gives CDR1 MDHEN, CDR2 SYDVKM. The CDR3 here is CASSSRQSPEKLFF. The CDR3 region has the DNA TGTGCCAGCAGTTCCCGACAGAGCCCCGAAAAACTGTTTTTT.

This clone has more than one count but fewer than ten. This chain joins TRBV9 and TRBJ2-3; D not certain. Germline V gene sequence: CDR1 SGDLS, CDR2 YYNGEE. V was pared by 0 bases and J by 5 bases, with 4 bases between. The CDR3 has 12 residues. CDR3 nucleotide sequence: TGTGCCAGCAGCGTAGTGAAAGATACGCAGTATTTT. As protein: CASSVVKDTQYF.

There are a few counts of this clone. This chain links TRBV29-1 with TRBJ1-2; D ambiguous. Germline V gives CDR1 SQVTM, CDR2 ANQGSEA. The V end was cut by 4 bases, the J end by 6 bases, with 12 bases between. This CDR3 contains 12 residues. CDR3 nucleotides: TGCAGCGTTGGGACTCCACCACATGGCTACACCTTC. Residues: CSVGTPPHGYTF.

This clone was detected only a few times. The genes are TRBV28 and TRBJ2-5; no firm D call. CDR3 length: 12 residues. Germline V lookup: CDR1 MDHEN, CDR2 SYDVKM. Trimming left V 8 bases short and J 4 bases short, with 11 bases between. CDR3 residues: CASALSRETQYF. DNA for the CDR3: TGTGCCAGCGCCCTTTCAAGAGAGACCCAGTACTTC.

J is TRBJ2-3 and V is TRBV5-1; 7 nucleotides align to TRBD1. The junction had 17 bases not matched to a gene; V was cut back by 0 bases and J by 7 bases. Germline V gene lookup returns CDR1 SGHRS and CDR2 YFSETQ. The CDR3 contains 18 residues. The CDR3 DNA reads as TGCGCCAGCAGCTTGGCGAAGCAGCTTGGAGACAGGGTAAATACGCAGTATTTT. It specifies CASSLAKQLGDRVNTQYF.

This clone was observed a single time. The chain has TRBV12-5 and TRBJ1-2, with D tentatively TRBD1 (5 bases). This CDR3 has 12 residues. Per germline, CDR1 LGHNT and CDR2 FRNRAP. CDR3 sequence: CASTLGEDGYTF. For the CDR3, the DNA is TGTGCCAGCACCTTAGGGGAGGATGGCTACACCTTC.

V and J are TRBV29-1 and TRBJ2-7; no firm D call. Germline V gives CDR1 SQVTM, CDR2 ANQGSEA. V lost 4 bases to trimming and J lost 0 bases, with 10 bases between them. The CDR3 loop spans 13 amino acids. The CDR3 DNA sequence: TGCAGCGTTGTCAAGATGGACTCCTACGAGCAGTACTTC. This gives the protein CSVVKMDSYEQYF.

V usage is TRBV19 and J usage is TRBJ2-7; D gene uncertain. With 7 bases removed from V and 5 bases from J, the gap between germline ends came to 18 bases. This CDR3 is built from 14 residues. Germline CDR1 is LNHDA and CDR2 is SQIVND (reference sequence). The DNA of the CDR3 is TGTGCCAGTACTCTTGGAGCCCAATCCCACGAGCAGTACTTC. As protein: CASTLGAQSHEQYF.

J is TRBJ1-4 and V is TRBV6-8; 10 positions match TRBD1. Looked up from germline, CDR1 is MNHGY and CDR2 is SAAAGT. Trimming at V came to 10 bases and at J to 8 bases, leaving 19 bases not matched to a gene. The CDR3 sequence is 17 residues long. The CDR3 region has the DNA TGTGCCATCAGGGCCGGGACAGGGGTAACAGCGGTGGAAAAACTGTTTTTT. It codes for CAIRAGTGVTAVEKLFF.

The V call is TRBV25-1, the J call TRBJ1-5, with unresolved D. Germline CDR1 MGHDK, CDR2 SYGVNS. The V end lost 2 bases, the J end lost 3 bases, and 5 bases lay between the germline ends. CDR3 size: 13 residues. The DNA of the CDR3 is TGTGCCAGCAGTGAAGCGTACAATCAGCCCCAGCATTTT. Its translation is CASSEAYNQPQHF. The full variable domain, completed using reference TRBV25-1 and TRBJ1-5, is EADIYQTPRYLVIGTGKKITLECSQTMGHDKMYWYQQDPGMELHLIHYSYGVNSTEKGDLSSESTVSRIRTEHFPLTLESARPSHTSQYLCASSEAYNQPQHFGDGTRLSIL.

The chain joins TRBV19 to TRBJ2-7; D uncertain. Trimming stripped 6 bases from V and 7 bases from J, with 13 bases between. CDR3 length equals 12 residues. Looked up from germline, CDR1 is LNHDA and CDR2 is SQIVND (reference sequence). CDR3 region: CASSARPTEQYF. Written as DNA, the CDR3 is TGTGCCAGTAGCGCTAGACCTACGGAGCAGTACTTC.